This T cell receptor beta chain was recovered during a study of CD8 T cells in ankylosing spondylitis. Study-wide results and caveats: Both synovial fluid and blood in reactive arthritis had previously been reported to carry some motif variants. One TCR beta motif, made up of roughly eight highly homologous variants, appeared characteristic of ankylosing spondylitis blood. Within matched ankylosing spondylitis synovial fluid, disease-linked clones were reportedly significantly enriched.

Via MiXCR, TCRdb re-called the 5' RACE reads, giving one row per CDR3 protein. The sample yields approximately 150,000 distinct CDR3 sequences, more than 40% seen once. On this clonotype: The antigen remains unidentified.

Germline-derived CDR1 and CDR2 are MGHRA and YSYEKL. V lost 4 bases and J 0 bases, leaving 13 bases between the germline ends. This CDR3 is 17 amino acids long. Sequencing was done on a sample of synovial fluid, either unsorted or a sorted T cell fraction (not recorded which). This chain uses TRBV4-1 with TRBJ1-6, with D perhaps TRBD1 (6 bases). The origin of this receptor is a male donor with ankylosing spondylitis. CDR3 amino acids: CASSRTALFSYNSPLHF. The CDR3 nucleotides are TGCGCCAGCAGCCGGACAGCGTTATTCTCCTATAATTCACCCCTCCACTTT.